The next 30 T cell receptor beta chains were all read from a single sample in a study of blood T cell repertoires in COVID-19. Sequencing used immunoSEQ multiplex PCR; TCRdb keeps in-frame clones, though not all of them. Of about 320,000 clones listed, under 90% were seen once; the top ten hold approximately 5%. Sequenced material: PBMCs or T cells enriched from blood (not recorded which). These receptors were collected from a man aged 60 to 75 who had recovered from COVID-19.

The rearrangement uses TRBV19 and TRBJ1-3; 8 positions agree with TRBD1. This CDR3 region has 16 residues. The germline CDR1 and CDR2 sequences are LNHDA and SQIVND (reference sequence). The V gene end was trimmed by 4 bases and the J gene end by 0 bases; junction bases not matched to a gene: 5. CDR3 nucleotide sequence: TGTGCCAGTAGTAAGGGACAGGTGATCTCTGGAAACACCATATATTTT. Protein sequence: CASSKGQVISGNTIYF. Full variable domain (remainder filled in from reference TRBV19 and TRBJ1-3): DGGITQSPKYLFRKEGQNVTLSCEQNLNHDAMYWYRQDPGQGLRLIYYSQIVNDFQKGDIAEGYSVSREKKESFPLTVTSAQKNPTAFYLCASSKGQVISGNTIYFGEGSWLTVV.

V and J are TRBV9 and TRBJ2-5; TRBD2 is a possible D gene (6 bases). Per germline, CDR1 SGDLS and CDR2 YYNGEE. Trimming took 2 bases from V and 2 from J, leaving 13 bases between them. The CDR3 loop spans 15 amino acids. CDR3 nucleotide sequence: TGTGCCAGCAGCGTCGGCCTTGGGGGGCAAGAGACCCAGTACTTC. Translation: CASSVGLGGQETQYF.

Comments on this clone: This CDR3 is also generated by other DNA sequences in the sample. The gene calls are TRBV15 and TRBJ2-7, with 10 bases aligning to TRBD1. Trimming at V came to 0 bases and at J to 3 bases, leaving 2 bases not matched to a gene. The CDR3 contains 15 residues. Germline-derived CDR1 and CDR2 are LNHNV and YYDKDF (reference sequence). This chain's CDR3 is CATSREGTGVYEQYF. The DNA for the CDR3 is TGTGCCACCAGCAGAGAAGGGACAGGGGTCTACGAGCAGTACTTC. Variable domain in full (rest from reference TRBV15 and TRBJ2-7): DAMVIQNPRYQVTQFGKPVTLSCSQTLNHNVMYWYQQKSSQAPKLLFHYYDKDFNNEADTPDNFQSRRPNTSFCFLDIRSPGLGDTAMYLCATSREGTGVYEQYFGPGTRLTVT.

The CDR3 region has the DNA TGTGCCAGCAGTGAAGCCGGGACAGACTATTACGAGCAGTACTTC. Its translation: CASSEAGTDYYEQYF. This chain joins TRBV2 and TRBJ2-7, with 7 bases fitting TRBD1. Germline V gene sequence: CDR1 SNHLY, CDR2 FYNNEI. The CDR3 totals 15 residues. With V trimmed by 0 bases and J by 4 bases, 6 bases remained unmatched.

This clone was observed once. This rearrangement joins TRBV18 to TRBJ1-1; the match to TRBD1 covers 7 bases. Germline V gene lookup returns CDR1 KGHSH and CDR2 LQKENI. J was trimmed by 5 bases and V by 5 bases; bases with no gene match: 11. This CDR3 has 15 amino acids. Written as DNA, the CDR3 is TGTGCCAGCTCATCTAATGGACAGGTTTGGACTGAAGCTTTCTTT. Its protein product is CASSSNGQVWTEAFF. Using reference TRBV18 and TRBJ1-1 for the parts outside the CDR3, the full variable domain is NAGVMQNPRHLVRRRGQEARLRCSPMKGHSHVYWYRQLPEEGLKFMVYLQKENIIDESGMPKERFSAEFPKEGPSILRIQQVVRGDSAAYFCASSSNGQVWTEAFFGQGTRLTVV.

In DNA form, the CDR3 reads TGTGCCAGCAGCCAAGAGGGGACAGGGTACGGCTACACCTTC. Translating it yields CASSQEGTGYGYTF. This chain links TRBV3-1 (or the pseudogene TRBV3-2) with TRBJ1-2; 9 bases are a match to TRBD1. V was pared by 0 bases and J by 8 bases, with 4 bases of the junction left unmatched. Germline CDR1 reads LGHDT; CDR2 reads YNNKEL (reference sequence). This CDR3 comprises 14 residues.

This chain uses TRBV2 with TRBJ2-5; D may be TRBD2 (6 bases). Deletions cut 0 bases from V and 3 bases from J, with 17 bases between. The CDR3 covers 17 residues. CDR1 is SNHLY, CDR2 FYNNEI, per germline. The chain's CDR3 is CASSEAYGRGGKETQYF. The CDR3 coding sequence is TGTGCCAGCAGTGAAGCCTATGGACGAGGCGGGAAAGAGACCCAGTACTTC. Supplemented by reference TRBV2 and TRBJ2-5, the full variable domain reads EPEVTQTPSHQVTQMGQEVILRCVPISNHLYFYWYRQILGQKVEFLVSFYNNEISEKSEIFDDQFSVERPDGSNFTLKIRSTKLEDSAMYFCASSEAYGRGGKETQYFGPGTRLLVL.

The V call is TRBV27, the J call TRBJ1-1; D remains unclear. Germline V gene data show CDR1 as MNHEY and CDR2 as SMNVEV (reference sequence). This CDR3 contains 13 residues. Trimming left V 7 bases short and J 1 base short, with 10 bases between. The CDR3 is CASTNRWNTEAFF. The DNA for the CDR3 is TGTGCCAGCACCAACCGGTGGAACACTGAAGCTTTCTTT.

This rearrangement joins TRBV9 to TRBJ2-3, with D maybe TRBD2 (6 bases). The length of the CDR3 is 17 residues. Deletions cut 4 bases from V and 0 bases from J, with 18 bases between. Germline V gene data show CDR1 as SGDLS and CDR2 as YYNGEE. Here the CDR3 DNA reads TGTGCCAGCAGCCCACAAACTCTAGCGACCAGCACAGATACGCAGTATTTT. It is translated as CASSPQTLATSTDTQYF.

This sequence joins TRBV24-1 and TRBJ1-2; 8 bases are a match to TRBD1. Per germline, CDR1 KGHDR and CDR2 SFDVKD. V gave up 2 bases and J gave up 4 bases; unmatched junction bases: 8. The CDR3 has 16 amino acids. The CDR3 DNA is TGTGCCACCAGTGATTATACAGGGGGGCGCGGCTATGGCTACACCTTC. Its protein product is CATSDYTGGRGYGYTF.

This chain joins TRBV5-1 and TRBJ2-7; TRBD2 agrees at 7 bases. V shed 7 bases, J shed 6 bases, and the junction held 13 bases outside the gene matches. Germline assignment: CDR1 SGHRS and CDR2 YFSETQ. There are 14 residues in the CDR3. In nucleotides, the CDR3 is TGCGCCAGCCGCCCCGTTGCGGGAGTCGGCGAGCAGTACTTC. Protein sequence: CASRPVAGVGEQYF.

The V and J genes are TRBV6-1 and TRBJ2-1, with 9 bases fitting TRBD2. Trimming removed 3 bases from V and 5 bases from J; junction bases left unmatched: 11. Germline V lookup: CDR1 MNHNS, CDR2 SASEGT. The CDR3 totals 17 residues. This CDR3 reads CASSDLLGLAGNNEQFF. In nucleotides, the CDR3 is TGTGCCAGCAGTGATTTGCTAGGGCTAGCGGGAAACAATGAGCAGTTCTTC.

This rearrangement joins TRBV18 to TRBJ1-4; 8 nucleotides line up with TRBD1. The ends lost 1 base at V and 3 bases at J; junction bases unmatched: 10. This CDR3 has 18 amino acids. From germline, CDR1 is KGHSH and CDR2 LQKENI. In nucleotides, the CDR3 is TGTGCCAGCTCACCACGCGCCCTTGGACAGGGCCCTAATGAAAAACTGTTTTTT. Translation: CASSPRALGQGPNEKLFF.

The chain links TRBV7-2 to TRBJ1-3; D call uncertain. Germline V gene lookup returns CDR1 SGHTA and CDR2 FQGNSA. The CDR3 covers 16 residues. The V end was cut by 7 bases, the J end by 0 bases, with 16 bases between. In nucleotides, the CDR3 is TGTGCCAGCACCCGTTGGTGGCCCCCCTCTGGAAACACCATATATTTT. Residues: CASTRWWPPSGNTIYF. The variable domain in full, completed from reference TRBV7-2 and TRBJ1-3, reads GAGVSQSPSNKVTEKGKDVELRCDPISGHTALYWYRQSLGQGLEFLIYFQGNSAPDKSGLPSDRFSAERTGGSVSTLTIQRTQQEDSAVYLCASTRWWPPSGNTIYFGEGSWLTVV.

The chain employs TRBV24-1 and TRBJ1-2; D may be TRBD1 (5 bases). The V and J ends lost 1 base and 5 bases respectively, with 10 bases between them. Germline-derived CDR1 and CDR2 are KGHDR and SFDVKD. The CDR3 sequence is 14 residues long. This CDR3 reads CATSDFGGEYGYTF. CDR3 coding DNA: TGTGCCACCAGTGATTTCGGGGGTGAATATGGCTACACCTTC.

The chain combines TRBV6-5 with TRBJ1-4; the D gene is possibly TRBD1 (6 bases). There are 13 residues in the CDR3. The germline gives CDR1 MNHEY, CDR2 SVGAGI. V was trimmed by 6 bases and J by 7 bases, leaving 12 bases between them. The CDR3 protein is CASSPTGTEKLFF. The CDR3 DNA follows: TGTGCCAGCAGCCCAACAGGGACTGAAAAACTGTTTTTT.

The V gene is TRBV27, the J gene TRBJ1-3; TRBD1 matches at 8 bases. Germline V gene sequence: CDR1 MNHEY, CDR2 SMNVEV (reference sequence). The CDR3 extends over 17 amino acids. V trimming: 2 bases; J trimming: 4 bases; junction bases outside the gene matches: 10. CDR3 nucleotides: TGTGCCAGCAGTTTAACCCCCGGACAGGGCGCGGGAAACACCATATATTTT. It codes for CASSLTPGQGAGNTIYF.

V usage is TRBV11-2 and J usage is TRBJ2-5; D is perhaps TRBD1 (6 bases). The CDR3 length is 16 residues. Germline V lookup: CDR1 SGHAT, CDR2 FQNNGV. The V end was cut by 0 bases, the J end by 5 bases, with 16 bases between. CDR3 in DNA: TGTGCCAGCAGCTTAGAGGGAGTCAGGGGCCGCGAGACCCAGTACTTC. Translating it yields CASSLEGVRGRETQYF.

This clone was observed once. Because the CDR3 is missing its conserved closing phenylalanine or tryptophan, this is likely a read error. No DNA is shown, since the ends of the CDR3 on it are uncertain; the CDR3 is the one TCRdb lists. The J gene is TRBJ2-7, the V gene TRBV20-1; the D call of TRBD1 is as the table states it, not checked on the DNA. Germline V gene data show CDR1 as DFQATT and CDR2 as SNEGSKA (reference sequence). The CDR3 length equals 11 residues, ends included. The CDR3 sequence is CRGRGNGGNVL.

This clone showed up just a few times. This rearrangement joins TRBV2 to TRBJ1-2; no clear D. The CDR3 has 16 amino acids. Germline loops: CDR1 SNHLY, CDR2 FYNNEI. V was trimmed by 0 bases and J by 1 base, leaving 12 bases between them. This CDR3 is CASSEAGAGINYGYTF. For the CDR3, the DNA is TGTGCCAGCAGTGAAGCGGGTGCAGGCATTAACTATGGCTACACCTTC.

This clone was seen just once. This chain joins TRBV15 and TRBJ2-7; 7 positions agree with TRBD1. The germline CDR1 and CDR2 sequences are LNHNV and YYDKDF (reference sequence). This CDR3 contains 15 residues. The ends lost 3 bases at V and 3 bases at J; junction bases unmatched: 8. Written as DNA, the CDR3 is TGTGCCACCAGCAGCCCCCGGGACAGAAACTACGAGCAGTACTTC. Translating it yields CATSSPRDRNYEQYF.

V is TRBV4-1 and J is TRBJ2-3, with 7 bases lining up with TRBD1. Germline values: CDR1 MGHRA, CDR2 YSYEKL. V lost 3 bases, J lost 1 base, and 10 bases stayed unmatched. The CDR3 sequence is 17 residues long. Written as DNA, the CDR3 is TGCGCCAGCAGCCAGGTTGGACAGGCCCAGGGCACAGATACGCAGTATTTT. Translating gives CASSQVGQAQGTDTQYF.

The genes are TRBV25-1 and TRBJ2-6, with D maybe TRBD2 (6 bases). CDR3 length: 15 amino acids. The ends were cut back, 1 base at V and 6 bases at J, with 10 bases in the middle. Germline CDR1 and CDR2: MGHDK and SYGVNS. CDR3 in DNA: TGTGCCAGCAGTGAATCTGGGGGGAAGGCCAACGTCCTGACTTTC. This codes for CASSESGGKANVLTF.

The CDR3, as DNA: TGTGCCAGCAGTTACGGGACAGGGTCGGGCGAGCAGTACTTC. It codes for CASSYGTGSGEQYF. This sequence joins TRBV6-6 and TRBJ2-7; 9 bases are shared with TRBD1. Germline CDR1 and CDR2: MNHNY and SVGAGI (reference sequence). This CDR3 is 14 amino acids long. V was clipped by 2 bases and J by 6 bases; unmatched bases: 5.

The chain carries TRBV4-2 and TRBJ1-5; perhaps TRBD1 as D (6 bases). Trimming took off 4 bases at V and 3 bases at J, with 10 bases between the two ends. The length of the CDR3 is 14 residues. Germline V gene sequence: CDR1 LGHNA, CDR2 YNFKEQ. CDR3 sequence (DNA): TGTGCCAGCAGCCTACAGGGTTCCAATCAGCCCCAGCATTTT. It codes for CASSLQGSNQPQHF.

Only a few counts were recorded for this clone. The CDR3 DNA sequence: TGCAGTGCTAGAGGCGGTGAGCAGTTCTTC. Its protein product is CSARGGEQFF. The gene calls are TRBV20-1 and TRBJ2-1; no reliable D call. Trimming shortened V by 1 base and J by 9 bases, and 4 bases separated the two germline ends. The CDR3 consists of 10 residues. The germline CDR1 and CDR2 sequences are DFQATT and SNEGSKA (reference sequence).

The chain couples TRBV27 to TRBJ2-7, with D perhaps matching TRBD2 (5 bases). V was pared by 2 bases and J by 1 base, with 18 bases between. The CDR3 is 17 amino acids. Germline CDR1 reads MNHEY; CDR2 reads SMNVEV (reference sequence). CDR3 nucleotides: TGTGCCAGCAGTTTAATTTGGGGAGAGGTTCAATCCTACGAGCAGTACTTC. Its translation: CASSLIWGEVQSYEQYF.

The CDR3 DNA sequence: TGCGCCAGCAGCCTGGGTCCTAATGAGCAGTTCTTC. The encoded protein is CASSLGPNEQFF. The rearrangement joins TRBV5-1 to TRBJ2-1; no clear D. Deletions cut 4 bases from V and 7 bases from J, with 9 bases between. Germline CDR1 SGHRS, CDR2 YFSETQ. This CDR3 is built from 12 residues.

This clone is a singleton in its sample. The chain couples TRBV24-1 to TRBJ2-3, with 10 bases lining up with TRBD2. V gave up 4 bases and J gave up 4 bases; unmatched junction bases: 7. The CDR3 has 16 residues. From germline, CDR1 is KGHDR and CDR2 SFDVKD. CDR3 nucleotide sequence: TGTGCCACCAGTGACCCTATAGCGGGAGGCTCAGATACGCAGTATTTT. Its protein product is CATSDPIAGGSDTQYF.

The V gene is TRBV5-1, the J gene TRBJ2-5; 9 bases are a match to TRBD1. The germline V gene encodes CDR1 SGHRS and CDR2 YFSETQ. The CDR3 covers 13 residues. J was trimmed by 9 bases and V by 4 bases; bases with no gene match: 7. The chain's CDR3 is CASSLDRGGAQYF. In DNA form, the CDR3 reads TGCGCCAGCAGCCTCGACAGGGGGGGAGCCCAGTACTTC.